This T cell receptor beta chain was obtained from a study of T cell repertoires in urothelial bladder cancer. Study summary: Resected lesion stages: three cT0, three cTa, three cT1, three cT2+.

Notes on the study in general: In carcinoma specimens, a single clone made up to 17% of infiltrating lymphocytes.

Notes on this clone: Its antigen is currently unknown.

After removal of 5 bases from V and 5 bases from J, the junction contained 3 bases not matched to a gene. Germline assignment: CDR1 SGHRS and CDR2 YFSETQ. The CDR3 loop spans 14 amino acids. Sequenced by immunoSEQ multiplex PCR; TCRdb stores in-frame clones only, minus some. The top ten clones hold over 12% of a sample with roughly 2,500 clones, 68% of them seen once. Sequencing input: bladder tissue. V gene TRBV5-1 combines with J gene TRBJ2-2, with 10 nucleotides matching TRBD1. The TCR comes from a human donor with a benign inflammatory bladder lesion. CDR3 sequence reads: CASRDRGWTGELFF. The CDR3 DNA reads TGCGCCAGCAGGGACAGGGGGTGGACCGGGGAGCTGTTTTTT.